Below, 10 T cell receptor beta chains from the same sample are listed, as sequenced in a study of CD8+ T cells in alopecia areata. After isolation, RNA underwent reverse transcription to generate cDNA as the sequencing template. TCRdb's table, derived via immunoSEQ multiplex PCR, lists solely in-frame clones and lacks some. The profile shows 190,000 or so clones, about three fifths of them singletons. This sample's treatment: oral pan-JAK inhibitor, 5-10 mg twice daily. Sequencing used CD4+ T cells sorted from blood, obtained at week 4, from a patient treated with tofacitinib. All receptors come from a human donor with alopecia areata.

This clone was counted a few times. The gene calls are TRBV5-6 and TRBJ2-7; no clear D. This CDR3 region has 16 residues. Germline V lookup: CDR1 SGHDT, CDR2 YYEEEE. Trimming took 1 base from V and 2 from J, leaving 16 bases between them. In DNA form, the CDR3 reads TGTGCCAGCAGCTTGTGGGAACTACCGGCCCCCTACGAGCAGTACTTC. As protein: CASSLWELPAPYEQYF.

The CDR3 coding sequence is TGCAACGTAGAATGGACGGTGAACACTGAAGCTTTCTTT. Its translation: CNVEWTVNTEAFF. This sequence joins TRBV29-1 and TRBJ1-1; D gene uncertain. Per germline, CDR1 SQVTM and CDR2 ANQGSEA. The CDR3 extends over 13 amino acids.

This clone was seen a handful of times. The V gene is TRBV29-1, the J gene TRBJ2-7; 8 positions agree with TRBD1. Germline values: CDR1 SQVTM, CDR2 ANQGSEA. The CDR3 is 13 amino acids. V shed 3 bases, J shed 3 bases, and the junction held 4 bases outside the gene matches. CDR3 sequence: CSVEPGQDYEQYF. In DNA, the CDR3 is TGCAGCGTTGAGCCGGGACAGGACTACGAGCAGTACTTC.

Here the CDR3 reads CASSSGLSPLHF. The DNA for the CDR3 is TGTGCCAGCAGTTCAGGGTTGTCCCCCCTCCACTTT. The rearrangement joins TRBV28 to TRBJ1-6; perhaps TRBD1 as D (5 bases). The CDR3 is made up of 12 amino acids. In germline, CDR1 is MDHEN, CDR2 SYDVKM. With 4 bases removed from V and 13 bases from J, the gap between germline ends came to 11 bases.

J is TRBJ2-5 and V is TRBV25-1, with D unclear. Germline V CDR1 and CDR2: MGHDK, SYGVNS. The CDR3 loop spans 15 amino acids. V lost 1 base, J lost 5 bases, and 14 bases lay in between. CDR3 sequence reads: CASSEFPSGRETQYF. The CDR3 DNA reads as TGTGCCAGCAGTGAATTCCCCTCTGGGCGGGAGACCCAGTACTTC.

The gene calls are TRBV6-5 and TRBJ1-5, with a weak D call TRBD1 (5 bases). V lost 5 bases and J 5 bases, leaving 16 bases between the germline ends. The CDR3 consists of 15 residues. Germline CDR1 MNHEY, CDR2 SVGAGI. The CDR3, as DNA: TGTGCCAGCAGTACAACCGGGGCCCGAGATCAGCCCCAGCATTTT. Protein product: CASSTTGARDQPQHF.

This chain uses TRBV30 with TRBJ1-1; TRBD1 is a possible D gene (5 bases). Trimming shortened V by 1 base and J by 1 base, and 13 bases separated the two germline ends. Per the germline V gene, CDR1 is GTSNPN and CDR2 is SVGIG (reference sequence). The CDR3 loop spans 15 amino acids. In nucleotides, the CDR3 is TGTGCCTGGAGTGCCGGCCGCCAGGGGAACACTGAAGCTTTCTTT. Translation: CAWSAGRQGNTEAFF.

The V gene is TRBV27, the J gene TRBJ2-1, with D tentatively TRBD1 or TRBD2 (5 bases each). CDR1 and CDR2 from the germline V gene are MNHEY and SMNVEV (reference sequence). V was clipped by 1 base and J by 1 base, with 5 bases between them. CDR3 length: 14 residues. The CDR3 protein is CASSLWGSYNEQFF. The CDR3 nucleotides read TGTGCCAGCAGTTTATGGGGGTCCTACAATGAGCAGTTCTTC.

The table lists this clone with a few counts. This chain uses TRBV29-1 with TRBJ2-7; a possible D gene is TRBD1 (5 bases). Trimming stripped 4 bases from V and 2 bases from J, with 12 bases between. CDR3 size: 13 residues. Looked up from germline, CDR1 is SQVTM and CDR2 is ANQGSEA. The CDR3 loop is CSVGGEGAYEQYF. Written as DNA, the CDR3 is TGCAGCGTTGGTGGGGAAGGGGCCTACGAGCAGTACTTC.

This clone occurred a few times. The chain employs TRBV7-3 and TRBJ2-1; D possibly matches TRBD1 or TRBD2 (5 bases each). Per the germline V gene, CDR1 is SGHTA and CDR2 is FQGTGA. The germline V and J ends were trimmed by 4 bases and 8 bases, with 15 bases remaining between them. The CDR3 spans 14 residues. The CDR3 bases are TGTGCCAGCAGCTCAAGGGGACCGAGCTATGAGCAGTTCTTC. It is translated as CASSSRGPSYEQFF.